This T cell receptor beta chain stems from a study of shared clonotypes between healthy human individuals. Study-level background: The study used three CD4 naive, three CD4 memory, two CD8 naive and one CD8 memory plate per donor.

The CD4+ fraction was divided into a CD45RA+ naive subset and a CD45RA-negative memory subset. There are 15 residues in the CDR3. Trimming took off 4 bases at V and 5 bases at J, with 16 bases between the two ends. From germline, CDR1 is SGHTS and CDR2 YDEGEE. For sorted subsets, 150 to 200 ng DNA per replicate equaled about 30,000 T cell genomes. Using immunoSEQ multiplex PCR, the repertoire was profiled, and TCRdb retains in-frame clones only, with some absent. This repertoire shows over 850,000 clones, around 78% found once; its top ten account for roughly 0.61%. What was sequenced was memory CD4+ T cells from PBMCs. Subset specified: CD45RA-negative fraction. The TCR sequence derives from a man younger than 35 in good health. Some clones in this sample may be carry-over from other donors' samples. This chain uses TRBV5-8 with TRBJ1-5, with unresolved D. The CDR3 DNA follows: TGTGCCAGCAGCCCCAGGCAGATGAGGGATCAGCCCCAGCATTTT. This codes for CASSPRQMRDQPQHF.